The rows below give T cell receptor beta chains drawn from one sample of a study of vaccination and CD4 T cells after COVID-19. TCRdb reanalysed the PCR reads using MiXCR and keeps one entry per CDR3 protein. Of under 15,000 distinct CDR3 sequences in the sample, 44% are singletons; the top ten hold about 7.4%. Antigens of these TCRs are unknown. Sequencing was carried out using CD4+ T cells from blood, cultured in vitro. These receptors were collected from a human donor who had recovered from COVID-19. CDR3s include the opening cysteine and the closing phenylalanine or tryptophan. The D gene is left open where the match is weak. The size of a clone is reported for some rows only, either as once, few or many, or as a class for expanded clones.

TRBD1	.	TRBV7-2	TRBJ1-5	TGTGCCAGCAGCTTAGGGGACAGGGTCGGTCAGCCCCAGCATTTT	CASSLGDRVGQPQHF
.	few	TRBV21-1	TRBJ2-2	TGTGCCACCCCAGGGCGGGGGGGGGAGACTTACCGTCCCGGGGAGCTGTTTTTT	CATPGRGGETYRPGELFF
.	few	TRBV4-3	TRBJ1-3	TGCGCCAGCAGCCCAGGACAGAACTCTGGAAACACCATATATTTT	CASSPGQNSGNTIYF
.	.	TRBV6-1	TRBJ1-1	TGTGCCAGCAGCAGCCATCAACTGAACACTGAAGCTTTCTTT	CASSSHQLNTEAFF
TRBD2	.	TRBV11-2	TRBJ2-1	TGTGCCAGCAGCTTGGGGGGGAGCTCCTACAATGAGCAGTTCTTC	CASSLGGSSYNEQFF
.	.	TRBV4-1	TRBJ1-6	TGCGCCAGCAGCCAAGAAATAGTTAATTCACCCCTCCACTTT	CASSQEIVNSPLHF
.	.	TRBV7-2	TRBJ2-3	TGTGCCAGCAGCTTAAATACGCAGTATTTT	CASSLNTQYF
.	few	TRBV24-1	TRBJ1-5	TGTGCCACCAGTGAGGGACCGAAGAATCAGCCCCAGCATTTT	CATSEGPKNQPQHF
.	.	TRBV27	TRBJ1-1	TGTGCCAGCAGTCCAACGCACGGTCCGAGAACTGAAGCTATCTTT	CASSPTHGPRTEAIF
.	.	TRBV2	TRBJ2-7	TGTGCCAGCAGTGAGAGAGACTACGAGCAGTACTTC	CASSERDYEQYF
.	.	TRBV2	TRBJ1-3	TGTGCCAGCAGTGCGGCCACCTCTGGAAACACCATATATTTT	CASSAATSGNTIYF
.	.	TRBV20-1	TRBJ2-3	TGCAGTGCTAGAGATCTGGGCGGGGGCACAGATACGCAGTATTTT	CSARDLGGGTDTQYF
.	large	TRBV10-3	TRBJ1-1	TGTGCCATCAGTGAGTCGATTACGGGGGGAGGAAGAGCTTTCTTT	CAISESITGGGRAFF
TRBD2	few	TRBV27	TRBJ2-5	TGTGCCAGCAGGCCGCGGGGACTAGCGTTTCAAGAGACCCAGTACTTC	CASRPRGLAFQETQYF
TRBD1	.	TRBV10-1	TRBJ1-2	TGCGCCAGCAGTGAGTCAACAGGGGGTGGCCATGGCTACACCTTC	CASSESTGGGHGYTF
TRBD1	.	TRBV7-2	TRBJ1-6	TGTGCCAGCAGCTTAGGGCAGGGGGCGGGTTCACCCCTCCACTTT	CASSLGQGAGSPLHF
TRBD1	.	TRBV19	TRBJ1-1	TGTGCCAGTAGTATAGGCCCCACAGGGGGGATAATGAACACTGAAGCTTTCTTT	CASSIGPTGGIMNTEAFF
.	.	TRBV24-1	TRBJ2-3	TGTGCCACCAGTGATTTGAGGGTCCGCACAGATACGCAGTATTTT	CATSDLRVRTDTQYF
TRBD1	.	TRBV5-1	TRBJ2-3	TGCGCCAGCAGCGGATTGACAGGGCAAACAGATACGCAGTATTTT	CASSGLTGQTDTQYF
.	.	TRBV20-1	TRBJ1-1	TGCAGTGCTAGAGATGGCAGGGGGAACACTGAAGCTTTCTTT	CSARDGRGNTEAFF
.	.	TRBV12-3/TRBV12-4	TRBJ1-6	TGTGCCAGCAGTCCGGACCGATCAACCCCGGGGTCACCCCTCCACTTT	CASSPDRSTPGSPLHF
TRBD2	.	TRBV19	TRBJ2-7	TGTGCCAGTAGACCCCGGGGGGGGCGATACGAGCAGTACTTC	CASRPRGGRYEQYF
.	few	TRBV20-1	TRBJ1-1	TGCAGTGCTAGAGATCCCCCGGCGTTT	CSARDPPAF
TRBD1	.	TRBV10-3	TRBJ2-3	TGTGCCATCAGTGACCGGGACAGAGAAACAGATACGCAGTATTTT	CAISDRDRETDTQYF
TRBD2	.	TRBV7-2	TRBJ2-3	TGTGCCAGCAGAGTCAATTCGGGACTAGCCTCAGATACGCAGTATTTT	CASRVNSGLASDTQYF
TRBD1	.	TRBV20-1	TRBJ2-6	TGCAGTGCTGGAAACCGGGACAGGGGATCTGGGGCCAACGTCCTGACTTTC	CSAGNRDRGSGANVLTF
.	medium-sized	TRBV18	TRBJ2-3	TGTGCCAGCTCACCTAGCACAGATACGCAGTATTTT	CASSPSTDTQYF
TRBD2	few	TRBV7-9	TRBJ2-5	TGTGCCAGCAGACTAGCGGGAGTTGAGACCCAGTACTTC	CASRLAGVETQYF
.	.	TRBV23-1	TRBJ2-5	TGCGCCAGCAGTCACCCGAAGAGCGGCTCACGGACGGGGGAGACCCAGTACTTC	CASSHPKSGSRTGETQYF
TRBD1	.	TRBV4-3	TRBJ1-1	TGCGCCAGCAGCCTCGACAGGGGGACTGAAGCTTTCTTT	CASSLDRGTEAFF
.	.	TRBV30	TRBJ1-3	TGTGCCTGGGGAACCACCCCGAGCTCTGGAAACACCATATATTTT	CAWGTTPSSGNTIYF
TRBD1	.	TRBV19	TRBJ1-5	TGTGCCAGTAGTCAGGAGGGACAGGGGTCTCAGCCCCAGCATTTT	CASSQEGQGSQPQHF
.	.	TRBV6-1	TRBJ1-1	TGTGCCAGCAGTCCGGTTCGGGTCGGGAACACTGAAGCTTTCTTT	CASSPVRVGNTEAFF
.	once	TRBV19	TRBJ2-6	TGTGCCAGTAAACAGGCTGGGGCCAACGTCCTGACTTTC	CASKQAGANVLTF
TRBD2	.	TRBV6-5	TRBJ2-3	TGTGCCAGCAGTTACACTACGACTAGCGGGGGGGGCTCTAGCACAGATACGCAGTATTTT	CASSYTTTSGGGSSTDTQYF
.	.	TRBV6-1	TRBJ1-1	TGTGCCAGCAGTCCCCCGGGAAGGGGAAGGAACACTGAAGCTTTCTTT	CASSPPGRGRNTEAFF
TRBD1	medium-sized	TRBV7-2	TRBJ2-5	TGTGCCAGCAGCCCGGGACAGGCCGGAGGGGGGACCCAGTACTTC	CASSPGQAGGGTQYF
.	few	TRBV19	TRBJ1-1	TGTGCCAGTAGTCACCGGACAGTGGGGAACACTGAAGCTTTCTTT	CASSHRTVGNTEAFF
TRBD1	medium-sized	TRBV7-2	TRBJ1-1	TGTGCCAGCAGCTTAGGGCTTTTTGGGACAGGAGGTAAAGCTTTCTTT	CASSLGLFGTGGKAFF
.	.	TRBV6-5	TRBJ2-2	TGTGCCGGCAGTTACCCTCCCGGACCGAACACCGGGGAGCTGTTTTTT	CAGSYPPGPNTGELFF
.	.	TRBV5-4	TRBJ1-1	TGTGCCAGCAGCTTGGAGGCGGGCCTCCTGGGCACTGAAGCTTTCTTT	CASSLEAGLLGTEAFF
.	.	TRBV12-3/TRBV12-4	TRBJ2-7	TGTGCCAGCACCAAATACTACGAGCAGTACTTC	CASTKYYEQYF
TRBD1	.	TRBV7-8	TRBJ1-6	TGTGCCAGCAGCTTAGCTGCGACAGGGTATTCACCCCTCCACTTT	CASSLAATGYSPLHF
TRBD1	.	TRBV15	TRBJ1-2	TGTGTCACCAGCAGGCGTCCCGGGACAGGGACCCTCGGAGCCTATGGCTACACCTTC	CVTSRRPGTGTLGAYGYTF
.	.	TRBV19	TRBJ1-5	TGTGCCAGTAGTATCAAACGGAGGGGTGGCAATCAGCCCCAGCATTTT	CASSIKRRGGNQPQHF
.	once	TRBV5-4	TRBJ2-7	TGTGCCAGCAGCTTTATCCTTGTTGCCGAGCAGTACTTC	CASSFILVAEQYF
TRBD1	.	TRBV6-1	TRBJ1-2	TGTGCCTCCCTCGAGGGGCCAGGACAGGGAAGGAACTATGGCTACACCTTC	CASLEGPGQGRNYGYTF
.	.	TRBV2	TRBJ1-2	TGTGCCAGCGAGGGGGTATCGTCCTTTGGGGGCTACACCTTC	CASEGVSSFGGYTF
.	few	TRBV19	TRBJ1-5	TGTGCCAGCCTCGAAGGTTTCAATCAGCCCCAGCATTTT	CASLEGFNQPQHF
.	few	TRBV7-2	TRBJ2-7	TGTGCCAGCAGCTTAGATAGTGGAGCACGAAATTTC	CASSLDSGARNF
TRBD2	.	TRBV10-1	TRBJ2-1	TGCGCCAGCAGTGAGCTAGCGGGGGGTGAGCAGTTCTTC	CASSELAGGEQFF
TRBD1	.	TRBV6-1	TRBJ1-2	TGTGCCAGCTCACCGGGACAGCTACACTATGGCTACACCTTC	CASSPGQLHYGYTF
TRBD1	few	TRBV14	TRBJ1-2	TGTGCCAGCAGCCAATCCTTCGGGACAGCGCATGGCTACACCTTC	CASSQSFGTAHGYTF
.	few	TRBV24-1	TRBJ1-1	TGTGCCACCAGTGCAGAAAATACTGAAGCTTTCTTT	CATSAENTEAFF